This is a list of T cell receptor beta chains from one sample in a study of identifying expanded T cells in peripheral blood. Profiled with immunoSEQ multiplex PCR; TCRdb holds only in-frame clones, not every one. Of roughly 86,000 clones in the sample, more than 75% were seen once. The sample taken for sequencing was blood. The receptors here all came from a person aged 18 to 75 in good health. Each CDR3 is given with its conserved first and last residue. The D gene is left open where the match is weak. The size entry is marked missing in some rows and otherwise reads once, few, many or a size class.

J | V | D | size | CDR3 | DNA
TRBJ1-5 | TRBV6-5 | - | once | CASSRYSNQPQHF | TGTGCCAGCAGTAGGTATAGCAATCAGCCCCAGCATTTT
TRBJ2-7 | TRBV7-9 | TRBD2 | - | CASSPSGGYEQYF | TGTGCCAGCAGCCCCTCGGGGGGCTACGAGCAGTACTTC
TRBJ1-5 | TRBV6-6 | - | - | CASSYSTQGGQPQHF | TGTGCCAGCAGTTACTCGACCCAGGGCGGGCAGCCCCAGCATTTT
TRBJ1-1 | TRBV5-6 | - | - | CASSLGVEGAFF | TGTGCCAGCAGCTTGGGGGTCGAGGGGGCTTTCTTT
TRBJ1-1 | TRBV11-2 | - | - | CASSRQMGAGSTEAFF | TGTGCCAGCAGCCGACAAATGGGGGCCGGAAGCACTGAAGCTTTCTTT
TRBJ1-3 | TRBV5-1 | TRBD1 | once | CASSPHRGQSTGNTIYF | TGCGCGAGCAGTCCTCACAGGGGCCAGTCTACGGGAAACACCATATATTTT
TRBJ1-2 | TRBV6-5 | - | - | CASGRDTNYGYTF | TGTGCCAGCGGGCGGGACACGAACTATGGCTACACCTTC
TRBJ2-5 | TRBV25-1 | - | - | CASSDSAQGTQETQYF | TGTGCCAGCAGTGATAGCGCCCAGGGGACTCAAGAGACCCAGTACTTC
TRBJ1-6 | TRBV7-2 | TRBD1 | - | CASSSSRGQGDSPLHF | TGTGCCAGCAGCTCGAGTAGAGGACAGGGGGATTCACCCCTCCACTTT
TRBJ1-2 | TRBV29-1 | - | - | CSARFSYGYTF | TGCAGCGCCCGGTTTTCCTATGGCTACACCTTC
TRBJ1-6 | TRBV11-2 | - | - | CASSLDRVGSPLHF | TGTGCCAGCAGCTTAGACAGGGTTGGTTCACCCCTCCACTTT
TRBJ1-4 | TRBV30 | TRBD1 | - | CAWSVTGGAEKLFF | TGTGCCTGGAGTGTAACAGGGGGGGCCGAAAAACTGTTTTTT
TRBJ2-5 | TRBV4-2 | TRBD2 | - | CASSQDLSGGIYQETQYF | TGTGCCAGCAGCCAAGATCTTAGCGGGGGGATCTACCAAGAGACCCAGTACTTC
TRBJ1-4 | TRBV5-8 | TRBD1 | once | CASTFRTGGEKLFF | TGTGCCAGCACCTTCAGGACAGGGGGTGAAAAACTGTTTTTT
TRBJ2-1 | TRBV25-1 | - | - | CASSEKIPTGSSYNEQFF | TGTGCCAGCAGTGAAAAAATCCCGACCGGCTCTTCCTACAATGAGCAGTTCTTC
TRBJ1-2 | TRBV6-6 | - | - | CASSRRIVSEGYTF | TGTGCCAGCAGTCGTCGGATAGTCAGTGAAGGCTACACCTTC
TRBJ2-5 | TRBV30 | - | - | CAWSVEANGETQYF | TGTGCCTGGAGTGTAGAAGCTAATGGAGAGACCCAGTACTTC
TRBJ1-1 | TRBV19 | - | - | CASSTPWARGAFF | TGTGCCAGTAGTACCCCGTGGGCCCGCGGAGCTTTCTTT
TRBJ2-7 | TRBV6-1 | TRBD1 | - | CASGTGPYEQYF | TGTGCCAGCGGGACAGGCCCCTACGAGCAGTACTTC
TRBJ2-5 | TRBV5-1 | - | - | CASSSAGTYGETQYF | TGCGCCAGCAGCTCCGCCGGGACGTATGGAGAGACCCAGTACTTC
TRBJ1-1 | TRBV2 | TRBD1 | few | CASRTDRGEAFF | TGTGCCAGCAGGACGGACAGGGGAGAAGCTTTCTTT
TRBJ1-2 | TRBV5-6 | - | - | CASSPAGSYGYTF | TGTGCCAGCAGCCCCGCAGGGTCCTATGGCTACACCTTC
TRBJ2-1 | TRBV10-3 | TRBD1 | - | CAIGTGTGGYNEQFF | TGTGCCATCGGCACCGGGACAGGGGGCTACAATGAGCAGTTCTTC
TRBJ1-5 | TRBV4-1 | - | - | CASSQDGLQPQHF | TGCGCCAGCAGCCAAGATGGATTGCAGCCCCAGCATTTT
TRBJ1-1 | TRBV2 | - | few | CASSGPSGFTEAFF | TGTGCCAGCAGTGGCCCTAGTGGGTTCACTGAAGCTTTCTTT
TRBJ2-1 | TRBV2 | - | - | CASVLRGTYNEQFF | TGTGCCAGCGTACTCAGGGGAACCTACAATGAGCAGTTCTTC
TRBJ2-7 | TRBV7-2 | - | few | CASSLAPGAYEQYF | TGTGCCAGCAGCTTAGCGCCGGGGGCCTACGAGCAGTACTTC
TRBJ2-3 | TRBV7-2 | - | - | CASSLATGTDTQYF | TGTGCCAGCAGCTTAGCGACCGGGACAGATACGCAGTATTTT
TRBJ2-7 | TRBV30 | - | - | CAWSTAYEQYF | TGTGCCTGGAGTACGGCCTACGAGCAGTACTTC
TRBJ2-1 | TRBV6-5 | - | - | CASSYSAGWDYEQFF | TGTGCCAGCAGTTACTCGGCAGGCTGGGACTATGAGCAGTTCTTC
TRBJ1-4 | TRBV19 | TRBD1 | - | CASSVSWTGPPTNEKLFF | TGTGCCAGTAGTGTATCATGGACAGGCCCGCCAACTAATGAAAAACTGTTTTTT
TRBJ1-3 | TRBV9 | TRBD1 | - | CASSVDRTGRGNTIYF | TGTGCCAGCAGCGTAGATCGGACAGGGCGAGGAAACACCATATATTTT
TRBJ1-3 | TRBV10-3 | TRBD1 | few | CAISGPGQGSGNTIYF | TGTGCCATCAGTGGGCCGGGACAGGGCTCTGGAAACACCATATATTTT
TRBJ1-5 | TRBV6-5 | - | - | CASSYRAGNQPQHF | TGTGCCAGCAGTTATAGGGCAGGTAATCAGCCCCAGCATTTT
TRBJ2-7 | TRBV25-1 | - | - | CASNSRGSYEQYF | TGTGCCAGCAATTCCAGGGGTTCCTACGAGCAGTACTTC
TRBJ1-1 | TRBV18 | - | - | CASSSALTGMNTEAFF | TGTGCCAGCTCATCCGCCTTAACCGGGATGAACACTGAAGCTTTCTTT
TRBJ2-2 | TRBV7-2 | - | - | CASSIPGIGELFF | TGTGCCAGCAGCATCCCGGGAATCGGGGAGCTGTTTTTT
TRBJ2-7 | TRBV13 | - | - | CASSRTSGTYEQYF | TGTGCCAGCAGCCGGACCTCGGGTACCTACGAGCAGTACTTC
TRBJ1-4 | TRBV5-3 | TRBD1 | - | CASSQKTGGNEKLFF | TGTGCCAGCAGCCAAAAGACAGGGGGAAACGAAAAACTGTTTTTT
TRBJ1-6 | TRBV14 | - | - | CASSQVANSPLHF | TGTGCCAGCAGCCAAGTCGCCAATTCACCCCTCCACTTT
TRBJ1-6 | TRBV5-4 | - | - | CASSKESSYNSPLHF | TGTGCCAGCAGCAAGGAGAGCTCCTATAATTCACCCCTCCACTTT
TRBJ1-1 | TRBV6-1 | - | few | CASTGRRETEAFF | TGTGCCAGCACCGGCAGGCGTGAGACTGAAGCTTTCTTT